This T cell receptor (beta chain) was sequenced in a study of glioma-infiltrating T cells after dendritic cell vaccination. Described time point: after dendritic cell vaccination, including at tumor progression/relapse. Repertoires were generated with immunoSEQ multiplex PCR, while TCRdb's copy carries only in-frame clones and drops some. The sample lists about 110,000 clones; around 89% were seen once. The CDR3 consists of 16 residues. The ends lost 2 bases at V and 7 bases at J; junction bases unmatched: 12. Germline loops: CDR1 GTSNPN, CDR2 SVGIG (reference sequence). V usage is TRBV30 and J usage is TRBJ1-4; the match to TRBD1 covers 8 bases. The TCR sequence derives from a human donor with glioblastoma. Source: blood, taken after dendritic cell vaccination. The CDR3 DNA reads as TGTGCCTGGAGTCCCTACTCAGGGGGCGCGGGTGAAAAACTGTTTTTT. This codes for CAWSPYSGGAGEKLFF.